This TCR beta chain appears in the sequencing data of a study of blood T cell repertoires in COVID-19. TCRdb's copy holds only in-frame clones and misses some; the assay was immunoSEQ multiplex PCR. The top ten hold 4.5% to 7% of the sample, which has 180,000 or so clones, roughly 86% seen once. The receptor's source is a man aged 35 to 55 with acute COVID-19. The source material was PBMCs or T cells enriched from blood (not recorded which).

CDR3: CASSPRAALDEQYF. For the CDR3, the DNA is TGTGCCAGCAGCCCGCGGGCGGCGTTGGACGAGCAGTACTTC. The rearrangement joins TRBV7-2 to TRBJ2-7, with D maybe TRBD2 (5 bases). The CDR3 has 14 residues. The germline V and J ends were trimmed by 5 bases and 5 bases, with 16 bases remaining between them. Germline V lookup: CDR1 SGHTA, CDR2 FQGNSA. The full variable domain, with the rest looked up from reference TRBV7-2 and TRBJ2-7, is GAGVSQSPSNKVTEKGKDVELRCDPISGHTALYWYRQSLGQGLEFLIYFQGNSAPDKSGLPSDRFSAERTGGSVSTLTIQRTQQEDSAVYLCASSPRAALDEQYFGPGTRLTVT.